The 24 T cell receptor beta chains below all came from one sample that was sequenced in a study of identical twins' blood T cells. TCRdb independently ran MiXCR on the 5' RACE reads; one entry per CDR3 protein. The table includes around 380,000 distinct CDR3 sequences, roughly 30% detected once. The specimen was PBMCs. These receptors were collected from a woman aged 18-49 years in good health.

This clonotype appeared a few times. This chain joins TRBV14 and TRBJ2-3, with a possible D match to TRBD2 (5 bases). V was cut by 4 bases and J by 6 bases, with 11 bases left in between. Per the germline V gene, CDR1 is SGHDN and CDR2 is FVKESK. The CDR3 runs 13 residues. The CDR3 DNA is TGTGCCAGCAGCCGAATTTGGGAGGATACGCAGTATTTT. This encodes CASSRIWEDTQYF.

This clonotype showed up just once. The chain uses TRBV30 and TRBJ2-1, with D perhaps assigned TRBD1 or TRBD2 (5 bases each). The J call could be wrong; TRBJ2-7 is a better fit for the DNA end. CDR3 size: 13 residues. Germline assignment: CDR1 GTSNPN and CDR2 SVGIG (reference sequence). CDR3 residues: CAWDPGRGNEQYF. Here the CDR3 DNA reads TGTGCCTGGGACCCAGGGAGAGGAAATGAGCAGTACTTC.

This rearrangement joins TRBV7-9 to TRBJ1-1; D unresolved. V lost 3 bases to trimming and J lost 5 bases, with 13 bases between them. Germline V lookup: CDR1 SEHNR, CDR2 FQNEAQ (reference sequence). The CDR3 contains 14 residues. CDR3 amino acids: CASSFGVSGTEAFF. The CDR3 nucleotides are TGTGCCAGCAGCTTCGGGGTTTCGGGGACTGAAGCTTTCTTT. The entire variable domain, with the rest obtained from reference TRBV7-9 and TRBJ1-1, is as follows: DTGVSQNPRHKITKRGQNVTFRCDPISEHNRLYWYRQTLGQGPEFLTYFQNEAQLEKSRLLSDRFSAERPKGSFSTLEIQRTEQGDSAMYLCASSFGVSGTEAFFGQGTRLTVV.

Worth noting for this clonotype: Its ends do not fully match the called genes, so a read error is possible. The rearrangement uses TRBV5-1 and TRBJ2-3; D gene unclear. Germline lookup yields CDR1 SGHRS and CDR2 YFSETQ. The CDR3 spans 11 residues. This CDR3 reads CASSLWDTHYF. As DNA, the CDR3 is TGCGCCAGCAGCTTATGGGATACGCATTATTTT.

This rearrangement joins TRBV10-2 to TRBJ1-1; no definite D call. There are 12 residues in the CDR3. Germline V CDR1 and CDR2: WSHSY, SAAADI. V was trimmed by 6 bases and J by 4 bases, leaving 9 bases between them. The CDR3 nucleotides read TGCGCCAGCAGACAATTTGGCACTGAAGCTTTCTTT. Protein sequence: CASRQFGTEAFF.

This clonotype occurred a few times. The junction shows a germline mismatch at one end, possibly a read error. The DNA for the CDR3 is TGCGGCGTTGGGGCAGACCTCTTCTATGGCTACACCTTC. It is translated as CGVGADLFYGYTF. The chain is built from TRBV29-1 and TRBJ1-2; weak D call: TRBD1 (5 bases). The length of the CDR3 is 13 residues. The germline gives CDR1 SQVTM, CDR2 ANQGSEA.

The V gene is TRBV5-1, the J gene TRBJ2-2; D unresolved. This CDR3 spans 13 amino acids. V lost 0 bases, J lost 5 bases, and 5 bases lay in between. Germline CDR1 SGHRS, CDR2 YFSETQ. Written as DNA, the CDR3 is TGCGCCAGCAGCTTGGTGATGACCGGGGAGCTGTTTTTT. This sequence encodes CASSLVMTGELFF. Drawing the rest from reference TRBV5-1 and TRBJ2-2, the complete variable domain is KAGVTQTPRYLIKTRGQQVTLSCSPISGHRSVSWYQQTPGQGLQFLFEYFSETQRNKGNFPGRFSGRQFSNSRSEMNVSTLELGDSALYLCASSLVMTGELFFGEGSRLTVL.

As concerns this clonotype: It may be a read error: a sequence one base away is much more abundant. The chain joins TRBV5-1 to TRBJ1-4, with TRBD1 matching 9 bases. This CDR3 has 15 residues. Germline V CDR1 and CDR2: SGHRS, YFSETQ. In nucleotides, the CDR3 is TGCGTCAGCAGCTTGGTGGGGACAGGGATTGAAAAACTGTTTTTT. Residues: CVSSLVGTGIEKLFF.

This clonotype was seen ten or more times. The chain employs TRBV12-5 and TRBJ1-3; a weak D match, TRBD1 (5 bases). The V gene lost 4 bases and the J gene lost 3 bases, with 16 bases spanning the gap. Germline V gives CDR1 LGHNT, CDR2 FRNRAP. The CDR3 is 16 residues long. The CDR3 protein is CASGSLPGPYGNTIYF. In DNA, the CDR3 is TGTGCTAGTGGTTCACTCCCGGGACCGTATGGAAACACCATATATTTT.

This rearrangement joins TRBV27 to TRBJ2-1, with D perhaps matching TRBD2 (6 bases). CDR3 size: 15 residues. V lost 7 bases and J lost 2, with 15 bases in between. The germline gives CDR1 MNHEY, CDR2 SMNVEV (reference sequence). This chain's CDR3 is CASTDGGATYNEQFF. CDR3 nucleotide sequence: TGTGCCAGCACCGACGGCGGGGCTACCTACAATGAGCAGTTCTTC.

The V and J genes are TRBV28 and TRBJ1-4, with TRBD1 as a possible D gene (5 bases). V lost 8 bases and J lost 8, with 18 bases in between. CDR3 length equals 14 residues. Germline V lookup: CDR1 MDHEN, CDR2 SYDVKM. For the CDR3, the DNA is TGTGCCAGCGAGAACCCAGGGATCGGCGAAAAACTGTTTTTT. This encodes CASENPGIGEKLFF.

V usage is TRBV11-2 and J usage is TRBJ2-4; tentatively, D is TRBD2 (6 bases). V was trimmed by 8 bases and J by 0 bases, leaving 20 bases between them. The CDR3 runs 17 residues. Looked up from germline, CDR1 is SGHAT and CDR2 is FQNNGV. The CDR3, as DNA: TGTGCCAGCGGCAGAAGTGGGGGGACCCTAGCCAAAAACATTCAGTACTTC. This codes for CASGRSGGTLAKNIQYF.

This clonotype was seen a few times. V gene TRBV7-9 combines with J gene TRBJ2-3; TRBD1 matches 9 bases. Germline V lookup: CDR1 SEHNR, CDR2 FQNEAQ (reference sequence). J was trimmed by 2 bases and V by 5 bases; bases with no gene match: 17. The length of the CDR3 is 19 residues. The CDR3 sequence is CASSPSGYRGLGTTDTQYF. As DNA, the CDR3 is TGTGCCAGCAGCCCTTCGGGGTACAGGGGGCTGGGGACCACAGATACGCAGTATTTT.

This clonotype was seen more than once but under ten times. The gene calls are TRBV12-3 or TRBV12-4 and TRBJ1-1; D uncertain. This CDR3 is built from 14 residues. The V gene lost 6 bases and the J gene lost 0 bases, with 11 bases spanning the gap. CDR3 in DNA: TGTGCCAGCAGCCCGACAACCTTGAACACTGAAGCTTTCTTT. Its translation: CASSPTTLNTEAFF.

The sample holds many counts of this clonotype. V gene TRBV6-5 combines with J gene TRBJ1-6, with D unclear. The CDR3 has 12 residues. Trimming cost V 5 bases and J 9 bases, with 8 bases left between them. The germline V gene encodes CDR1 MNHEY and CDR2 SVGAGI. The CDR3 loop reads CASSDYSSPLHF. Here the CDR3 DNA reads TGTGCCAGCAGTGACTACAGTTCACCCCTCCACTTT.

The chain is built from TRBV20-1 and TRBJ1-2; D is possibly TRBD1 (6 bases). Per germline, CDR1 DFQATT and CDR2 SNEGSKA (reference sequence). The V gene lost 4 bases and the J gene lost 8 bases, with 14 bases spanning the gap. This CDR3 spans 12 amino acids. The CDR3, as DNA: TGCAGTGCTAATCAGGGGCCCTGGGGCTACACCTTC. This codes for CSANQGPWGYTF.

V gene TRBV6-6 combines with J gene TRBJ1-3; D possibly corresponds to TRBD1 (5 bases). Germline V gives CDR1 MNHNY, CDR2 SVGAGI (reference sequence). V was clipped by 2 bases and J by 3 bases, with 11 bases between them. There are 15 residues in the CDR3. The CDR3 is CASSYGPGFGNTIYF. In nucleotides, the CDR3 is TGTGCCAGCAGTTACGGCCCAGGGTTTGGAAACACCATATATTTT.

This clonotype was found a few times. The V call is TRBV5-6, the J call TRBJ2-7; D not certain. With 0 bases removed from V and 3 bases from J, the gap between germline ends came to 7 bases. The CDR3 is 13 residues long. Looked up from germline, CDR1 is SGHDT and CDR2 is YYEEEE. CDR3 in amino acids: CASSLVHVYEQYF. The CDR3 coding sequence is TGTGCCAGCAGCTTGGTTCACGTCTACGAGCAGTACTTC.

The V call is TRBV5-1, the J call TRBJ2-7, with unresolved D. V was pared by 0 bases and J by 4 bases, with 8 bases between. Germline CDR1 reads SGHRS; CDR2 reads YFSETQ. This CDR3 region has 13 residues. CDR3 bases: TGCGCCAGCAGCTTGGGACCCGGGTACGAGCAGTACTTC. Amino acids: CASSLGPGYEQYF. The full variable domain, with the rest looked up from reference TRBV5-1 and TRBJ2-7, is KAGVTQTPRYLIKTRGQQVTLSCSPISGHRSVSWYQQTPGQGLQFLFEYFSETQRNKGNFPGRFSGRQFSNSRSEMNVSTLELGDSALYLCASSLGPGYEQYFGPGTRLTVT.

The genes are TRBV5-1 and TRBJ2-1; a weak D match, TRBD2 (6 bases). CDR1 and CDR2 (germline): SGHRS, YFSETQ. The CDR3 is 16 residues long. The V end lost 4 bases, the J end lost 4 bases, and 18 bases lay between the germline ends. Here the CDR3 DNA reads TGCGCCAGCAGCCCCCAAGTACTAGCAGGATACAATGAGCAGTTCTTC. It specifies CASSPQVLAGYNEQFF.

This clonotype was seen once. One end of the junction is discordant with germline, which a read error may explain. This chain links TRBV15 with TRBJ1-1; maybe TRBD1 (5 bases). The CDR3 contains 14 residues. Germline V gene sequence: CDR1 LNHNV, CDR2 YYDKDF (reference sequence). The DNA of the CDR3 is TGTGCCGCTCGTCGTGGCCGCCCGGACACTGAATCTTTCTTT. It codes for CAARRGRPDTESFF.

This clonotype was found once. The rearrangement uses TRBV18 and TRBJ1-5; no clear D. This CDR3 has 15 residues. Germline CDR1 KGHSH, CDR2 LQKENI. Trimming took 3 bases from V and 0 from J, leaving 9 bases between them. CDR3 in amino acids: CASSPSGNSNQPQHF. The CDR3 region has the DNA TGTGCCAGCTCACCTTCCGGTAATAGCAATCAGCCCCAGCATTTT.

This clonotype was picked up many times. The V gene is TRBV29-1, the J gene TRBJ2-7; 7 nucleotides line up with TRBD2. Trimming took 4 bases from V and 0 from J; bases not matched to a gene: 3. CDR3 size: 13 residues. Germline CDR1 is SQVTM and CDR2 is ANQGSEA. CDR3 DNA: TGCAGCGTTGGAGCGGGGCCCTCCTACGAGCAGTACTTC. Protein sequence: CSVGAGPSYEQYF.

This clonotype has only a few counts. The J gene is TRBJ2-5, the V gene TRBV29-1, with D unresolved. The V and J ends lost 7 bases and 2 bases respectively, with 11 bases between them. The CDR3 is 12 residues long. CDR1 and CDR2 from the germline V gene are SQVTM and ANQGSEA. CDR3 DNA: TGCAGCGCGCAACTCGGACAAGAGACCCAGTACTTC. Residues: CSAQLGQETQYF.